A selection of T cell receptor beta chains follows, all from one sample in a study of Graves' ophthalmopathy and Graves' hyperthyroidism. A single record per CDR3 protein comes from TCRdb applying MiXCR to the multiplex PCR reads. The data hold approximately 330,000 distinct CDR3 sequences, with roughly a sixth observed a single time. Sample: peripheral blood. These receptors came from an adult man with Graves' ophthalmopathy. CDR3s include the opening cysteine and the closing phenylalanine or tryptophan. The D gene is left open where the match is weak. Size is omitted from some rows. Given values are once, few, many or a class for expanded clones.

cdr3_nt,cdr3_aa,clone_size,v_call,d_call,j_call
TGTGCCAGTAGTATAGATCAGACAGTTCACGACGAGCAGTCCTTC,CASSIDQTVHDEQSF,few,TRBV19,NA,TRBJ2-7
TGTGCCAGCAGTGAAGAAGGGGCTCAGCCCCAGCATTTT,CASSEEGAQPQHF,many,TRBV25-1,NA,TRBJ1-5
TGTGTCAGCAGTCCTACGACTAGTGGGACCGGGGAGCTGTTTTTT,CVSSPTTSGTGELFF,NA,TRBV28,NA,TRBJ2-2
TGCGCCAGCAGCTTGATACCGAGCTCCTACGAGCAGTACTTC,CASSLIPSSYEQYF,NA,TRBV5-1,NA,TRBJ2-7
TGTGCCAGTAACAGGGGGCTGAACTATGGCTACACCTTC,CASNRGLNYGYTF,many,TRBV19,TRBD1,TRBJ1-2
TGTGCCAGCAGCAAAGGGACAGCTGAAAAAGAGACCCAGTACTTC,CASSKGTAEKETQYF,many,TRBV12-3/TRBV12-4,TRBD1,TRBJ2-5
TGTGCCAGCAGACACGAAACCGGGACAGGATACCTCCCTAGCTACGAGCAGTACTTC,CASRHETGTGYLPSYEQYF,NA,TRBV27,TRBD1,TRBJ2-7
TGTGCCTGGAGTAGAGGGTGGGGGTACGAGCAGTACTTC,CAWSRGWGYEQYF,many,TRBV30,NA,TRBJ2-7
TGTGCCAGCAGTGAAGCGCCCAGGGCCTCTGGAAACACCATATATTTT,CASSEAPRASGNTIYF,many,TRBV6-1,NA,TRBJ1-3
TGTGCCTGGAGTGTGTCAGGGTTTCGGGGCTACACCTTC,CAWSVSGFRGYTF,NA,TRBV30,NA,TRBJ1-2
TGTGCCAGCAGTTTATCCCTGACAGGGATCTACGAGCAGTACTTC,CASSLSLTGIYEQYF,NA,TRBV28,TRBD1,TRBJ2-7
TGTGCCAGCAGTCAGATAGGACAGGGGAGCTCCTACGAGCAGTACTTC,CASSQIGQGSSYEQYF,many,TRBV12-3/TRBV12-4,TRBD1,TRBJ2-7
TGTGCCATCAGTGAATCGCGCACAGCGGAAGCTTTCTTT,CAISESRTAEAFF,many,TRBV10-3,NA,TRBJ1-1
TGTGCCAGTAGTAGCCGGGATGACTATGGCTACACCTTC,CASSSRDDYGYTF,many,TRBV19,NA,TRBJ1-2
TGTGCCAGCAGTTACGTCGAAGGGGGTACTGAAGCTTTCTTT,CASSYVEGGTEAFF,NA,TRBV6-5,NA,TRBJ1-1